The 26 T cell receptor beta chains given below trace back to one sample, sequenced in a study of T-cell reconstitution after alpha-beta-depleted transplantation in children. Unique molecular identifiers tagged the TCRbeta library. TCRdb re-analysed the PCR reads in MiXCR, keeping a single row per CDR3 protein. This table holds 400,000 to 500,000 distinct CDR3 sequences, roughly 11% found once. Sample: PBMCs from the stem cell graft donor, taken from the stem cell graft. Receptors originate from a human donor who donated a stem cell graft to a child with acute myeloid leukemia.

This clonotype was counted ten times or more. Compared with germline, one end of the junction differs, possibly owing to a read error. CDR3 sequence reads: CASSLAGVSYNEQFF. CDR3 sequence (DNA): TGTGCCAGCAGCCTAGCGGGAGTCTCGTACAATGAGCAGTTCTTC. This chain joins TRBV7-9 and TRBJ2-1, with 10 bases lining up with TRBD2. This CDR3 has 15 amino acids. The germline gives CDR1 SEHNR, CDR2 FQNEAQ (reference sequence).

This clonotype was picked up a small number of times. The rearrangement joins TRBV15 to TRBJ2-3, with 8 bases that match TRBD2. After removal of 0 bases from V and 0 bases from J, the junction contained 11 bases not matched to a gene. The CDR3 covers 19 residues. Germline V lookup: CDR1 LNHNV, CDR2 YYDKDF (reference sequence). The CDR3 bases are TGTGCCACCAGCAGAGATTGGCTAGCGGGTATCCCTAGCACAGATACGCAGTATTTT. Its protein product is CATSRDWLAGIPSTDTQYF.

This clonotype has at least ten counts. This chain connects TRBV10-3 to TRBJ2-1; unclear D gene. CDR1 and CDR2 from the germline V gene are ENHRY and SYGVKD. The CDR3 sequence is 16 residues long. V gave up 2 bases and J gave up 8 bases, with 19 bases separating them. The CDR3 here is CAISETPGTGPDEQFF. Here the CDR3 DNA reads TGTGCCATCAGTGAGACGCCCGGCACCGGCCCCGATGAGCAGTTCTTC.

This clonotype was observed once. This chain uses TRBV3-1 with TRBJ2-3; TRBD1 agrees at 9 bases. The CDR3 has 16 amino acids. J was trimmed by 0 bases and V by 7 bases; bases with no gene match: 8. Germline loops: CDR1 LGHDT, CDR2 YNNKEL (reference sequence). The CDR3 here is CASTRLGQGSTDTQYF. The CDR3 DNA reads as TGTGCCAGCACCCGCTTGGGACAGGGTAGCACAGATACGCAGTATTTT.

This clonotype turned up a few times. This rearrangement joins TRBV7-2 to TRBJ2-3; D possibly corresponds to TRBD2 (7 bases). Trimming took off 7 bases at V and 3 bases at J, with 14 bases between the two ends. In germline, CDR1 is SGHTA, CDR2 FQGNSA. CDR3 size: 14 residues. CDR3 sequence: CASNQRGGTDTQYF. DNA for the CDR3: TGTGCCAGCAACCAAAGGGGGGGGACAGATACGCAGTATTTT.

This sequence joins TRBV5-1 and TRBJ2-5; 11 bases line up with TRBD1. Trimming removed 4 bases from V and 5 bases from J; junction bases left unmatched: 10. This CDR3 is 16 amino acids long. Germline V gene sequence: CDR1 SGHRS, CDR2 YFSETQ. CDR3: CASSPPGQGAEETQYF. The CDR3 DNA follows: TGCGCCAGCAGCCCGCCCGGACAGGGGGCAGAGGAGACCCAGTACTTC.

This clonotype has a handful of counts. This chain uses TRBV20-1 with TRBJ1-6, with D perhaps matching TRBD1 (6 bases). Germline V CDR1 and CDR2: DFQATT, SNEGSKA (reference sequence). CDR3 size: 14 residues. The V end lost 0 bases, the J end lost 8 bases, and 11 bases lay between the germline ends. As DNA, the CDR3 is TGCAGTGCTAGAGACAGGGGAACCGATTCACCCCTCCACTTT. Translated: CSARDRGTDSPLHF.

V gene TRBV29-1 combines with J gene TRBJ1-4; D is possibly TRBD1 (6 bases). This CDR3 region has 12 residues. The ends were cut back, 6 bases at V and 5 bases at J, with 10 bases in the middle. The V gene's germline CDR1 is SQVTM and CDR2 ANQGSEA. CDR3 DNA: TGCAGCGTAGGGACACCGAATGAAAAACTGTTTTTT. Translating it yields CSVGTPNEKLFF.

The V call is TRBV20-1, the J call TRBJ2-5, with TRBD2 matching over 10 bases. This CDR3 contains 17 residues. CDR1 and CDR2 from the germline V gene are DFQATT and SNEGSKA (reference sequence). Trimming took 0 bases from V and 1 from J; bases not matched to a gene: 8. CDR3 bases: TGCAGTGCTAGAGATTGGTCTAGCGGGGGATTCCAAGAGACCCAGTACTTC. It is translated as CSARDWSSGGFQETQYF.

The chain recombines TRBV21-1 with TRBJ2-5; TRBD1 was called by the table and not checked on the DNA. TRBV21-1 is an annotated pseudogene. This CDR3 spans 16 amino acids. In nucleotides, the CDR3 is TGTGCCAGCAGCAAAGGACCGACAGACCTCCAAGAGACCCAGTACTTC. As protein: CASSKGPTDLQETQYF.

This clonotype was recorded many times. The chain joins TRBV5-1 to TRBJ2-5; D unclear. Germline V gene data show CDR1 as SGHRS and CDR2 as YFSETQ. The CDR3 has 13 residues. Trimming cost V 2 bases and J 2 bases, with 7 bases left between them. The CDR3 loop reads CASSFVGQETQYF. In DNA, the CDR3 is TGCGCCAGCAGCTTCGTGGGGCAAGAGACCCAGTACTTC. Looking up the rest from reference TRBV5-1 and TRBJ2-5 gives the full variable domain: KAGVTQTPRYLIKTRGQQVTLSCSPISGHRSVSWYQQTPGQGLQFLFEYFSETQRNKGNFPGRFSGRQFSNSRSEMNVSTLELGDSALYLCASSFVGQETQYFGPGTRLLVL.

The chain uses TRBV30 and TRBJ1-6; 8 nucleotides match TRBD1. Germline V gene sequence: CDR1 GTSNPN, CDR2 SVGIG (reference sequence). The CDR3 loop spans 13 amino acids. V lost 4 bases to trimming and J lost 10 bases; unmatched junction nucleotides: 6. The CDR3: CAWTGQAGSPLHF. The CDR3 region has the DNA TGTGCCTGGACGGGACAGGCTGGGTCACCCCTCCACTTT.

To note about this clonotype: With a much larger clone just one base away, this may be a read error. The V and J genes are TRBV20-1 and TRBJ2-2; D may match TRBD1 or TRBD2 (5 bases each). The germline gives CDR1 DFQATT, CDR2 SNEGSKA (reference sequence). The CDR3 length is 12 residues. Trimming pared 4 bases from V and 6 bases from J, leaving 9 bases between. CDR3 nucleotides: TGCAGTGCTATGGGGGTTTCCGGGGAGCTGTTTTTT. It is translated as CSAMGVSGELFF.

The rearrangement joins TRBV7-8 to TRBJ2-2; D gene uncertain. This CDR3 has 16 amino acids. Trimming left V 2 bases short and J 0 bases short, with 10 bases between. Germline values: CDR1 SGHVS, CDR2 FQNEAQ. DNA of the CDR3: TGTGCCAGCAGCTTATTGCTGGCTACGAACACCGGGGAGCTGTTTTTT. Translation: CASSLLLATNTGELFF.

This clonotype occurred many times. The chain carries TRBV27 and TRBJ1-3, with D unclear. Germline CDR1 reads MNHEY; CDR2 reads SMNVEV (reference sequence). V lost 5 bases and J 4 bases, leaving 6 bases between the germline ends. This CDR3 has 12 residues. CDR3 in DNA: TGTGCCAGCAGTCCAAACGGAAACACCATATATTTT. Amino acids: CASSPNGNTIYF.

The rearrangement joins TRBV20-1 to TRBJ1-5; D is undetermined. V was pared by 6 bases and J by 11 bases, with 14 bases between. CDR1 and CDR2 from the germline V gene are DFQATT and SNEGSKA (reference sequence). The CDR3 has 11 residues. The CDR3 spells CSANGPRAQHF. The CDR3 DNA follows: TGCAGTGCCAACGGACCGAGAGCCCAGCATTTT.

This clonotype came up a few times. The V and J genes are TRBV10-3 and TRBJ1-5, with 8 bases aligning to TRBD1. This CDR3 contains 15 residues. Per germline, CDR1 ENHRY and CDR2 SYGVKD. V lost 0 bases and J lost 6; bases outside the gene matches: 4. CDR3 coding DNA: TGTGCCATCAGTGAGTCGGGGCAGGGGGCTCAGCCCCAGCATTTT. It translates to CAISESGQGAQPQHF.

In this sample, this clonotype turned up many times. V gene TRBV7-9 combines with J gene TRBJ2-1; a weak D match, TRBD1 (7 bases). Germline V gene data show CDR1 as SEHNR and CDR2 as FQNEAQ (reference sequence). The CDR3 consists of 15 residues. V dropped 1 base and J dropped 12 bases, with 19 bases sitting between them. The CDR3 nucleotides are TGTGCCAGCAGCTTAGGAGCAGGGGGAAAGGGGGGGCAGTTCTTC. Translated: CASSLGAGGKGGQFF.

This clonotype was seen ten or more times. The J gene is TRBJ1-2, the V gene TRBV10-3; D not resolved. V lost 0 bases and J 4 bases, leaving 12 bases between the germline ends. The CDR3 is 15 residues long. Germline values: CDR1 ENHRY, CDR2 SYGVKD. The CDR3 coding sequence is TGTGCCATCAGTGAGTCTCGAGGGCTCTCCTATGGCTACACCTTC. This encodes CAISESRGLSYGYTF.

A few counts support this clonotype. The CDR3 nucleotides are TGCAGTGCCCCACGGGGAAACACTGAAGCTTTCTTT. Residues: CSAPRGNTEAFF. This chain joins TRBV20-1 and TRBJ1-1; D is unclear. Between the trimmed V and J ends, which lost 6 bases and 2 bases, there was a span of 10 bases. In germline, CDR1 is DFQATT, CDR2 SNEGSKA (reference sequence). This CDR3 is built from 12 residues.

This clonotype was found a few times. The chain carries TRBV12-5 and TRBJ2-6, with 9 bases fitting TRBD1. The length of the CDR3 is 18 residues. Germline CDR1 reads LGHNT; CDR2 reads FRNRAP. V gave up 3 bases and J gave up 4 bases; unmatched junction bases: 10. CDR3 loop: CASGFTGGLRAGANVLTF. In DNA form, the CDR3 reads TGTGCTAGTGGTTTCACAGGGGGCCTCAGGGCCGGGGCCAACGTCCTGACTTTC.

This clonotype occurred a few times. This chain uses TRBV5-6 with TRBJ2-7, with unresolved D. Germline V lookup: CDR1 SGHDT, CDR2 YYEEEE. The CDR3 totals 13 residues. V was clipped by 3 bases and J by 1 base, with 8 bases between them. Written as DNA, the CDR3 is TGTGCCAGCAGCTCGAGGAAGTCCTACGAGCAGTACTTC. Amino acid sequence: CASSSRKSYEQYF. The complete variable domain, with remaining parts taken from reference TRBV5-6 and TRBJ2-7, reads DAGVTQSPTHLIKTRGQQVTLRCSPKSGHDTVSWYQQALGQGPQFIFQYYEEEERQRGNFPDRFSGHQFPNYSSELNVNALLLGDSALYLCASSSRKSYEQYFGPGTRLTVT.

This rearrangement joins TRBV20-1 to TRBJ2-7; D is possibly TRBD2 (6 bases). The germline V gene encodes CDR1 DFQATT and CDR2 SNEGSKA (reference sequence). CDR3 size: 14 residues. Trimming pared 6 bases from V and 5 bases from J, leaving 20 bases between. The CDR3 DNA follows: TGCAGTGCCATAGAGGCCAGCGGGCGGAACGAGCAGTACTTC. This codes for CSAIEASGRNEQYF.

This clonotype was seen more than once but under ten times. The chain links TRBV25-1 to TRBJ1-2; possible D gene TRBD1, 5 bases. Germline V gives CDR1 MGHDK, CDR2 SYGVNS. V shed 0 bases and J shed 10 bases, with 12 bases lying between them. This CDR3 region has 13 residues. CDR3 nucleotides: TGTGCCAGCAGTGAATATACGACGGGGGTCTACACCTTC. Protein product: CASSEYTTGVYTF.

This clonotype was counted a few times. As DNA, the CDR3 is TGCAGTGCTAGTGGACAGGGGGCATTTAAGGAAAAACTGTTTTTT. It codes for CSASGQGAFKEKLFF. The chain combines TRBV20-1 with TRBJ1-4; 11 nucleotides match TRBD1. The CDR3 extends over 15 amino acids. V dropped 3 bases and J dropped 8; count of bases not matched to a gene: 8. Germline V gene sequence: CDR1 DFQATT, CDR2 SNEGSKA (reference sequence).

There are a few counts of this clonotype. This chain connects TRBV7-2 to TRBJ2-5, with D uncertain. V was trimmed by 6 bases and J by 4 bases, leaving 9 bases between them. Germline loops: CDR1 SGHTA, CDR2 FQGNSA. This CDR3 contains 12 residues. CDR3 DNA: TGTGCCAGCAGGAGCTACGGAGAGACCCAGTACTTC. The encoded protein is CASRSYGETQYF.